The 6 T cell receptor beta chains below were found in one sample sequenced in a study of cytomegalovirus exposure and HLA in healthy donors. The PCR used 60 Vbeta and 13 Jbeta primers. The method was immunoSEQ multiplex PCR; TCRdb's version includes in-frame clones alone and lacks a portion of them. Among about 140,000 clones listed, approximately 80% were seen once. The specimen was PBMCs. Every receptor here comes from a male donor in good health and CMV-seropositive.

For the CDR3, the DNA is TGTGCCAGCAGCTCGAGGGCTAGCGGGGTTCCGGGACAAGAGACCCAGTACTTC. Encoded protein: CASSSRASGVPGQETQYF. The chain employs TRBV7-8 and TRBJ2-5; 9 bases match TRBD2. Germline V gene data show CDR1 as SGHVS and CDR2 as FQNEAQ. Losses at the gene ends were 4 bases for V and 2 bases for J; bases not matched to a gene: 14. This CDR3 has 18 residues.

V usage is TRBV25-1 and J usage is TRBJ1-4; D unresolved. Per germline, CDR1 MGHDK and CDR2 SYGVNS. The CDR3 runs 18 residues. Trimming took off 1 base at V and 0 bases at J, with 15 bases between the two ends. CDR3 DNA sequence: TGTGCCAGCAGTGAATGTTTTGTCAGGTCTACAACTAATGAAAAACTGTTTTTT. It codes for CASSECFVRSTTNEKLFF.

The gene calls are TRBV6-5 and TRBJ1-2; 8 nucleotides line up with TRBD1. CDR3 length: 12 amino acids. CDR1 and CDR2 from the germline V gene are MNHEY and SVGAGI. V dropped 8 bases and J dropped 4; count of bases not matched to a gene: 3. The chain's CDR3 is CASHDRGYGYTF. The CDR3 bases are TGTGCCAGCCATGACAGGGGCTATGGCTACACCTTC.

The V and J genes are TRBV6-5 and TRBJ1-5; maybe TRBD1 (5 bases). Per germline, CDR1 MNHEY and CDR2 SVGAGI. CDR3 length: 15 residues. V lost 0 bases, J lost 7 bases, and 13 bases lay in between. For the CDR3, the DNA is TGTGCCAGCAGTTACTCCTACAGGTCAGGGCAGCCCCAGCATTTT. Encoded protein: CASSYSYRSGQPQHF.

This clone appeared a few times. The V call is TRBV4-2, the J call TRBJ2-1; 12 nucleotides align to TRBD2. The CDR3 totals 15 residues. Germline CDR1 and CDR2: LGHNA and YNFKEQ. V was pared by 1 base and J by 9 bases, with 4 bases of the junction left unmatched. CDR3 sequence reads: CASSQVLAGGSEQFF. In DNA, the CDR3 is TGTGCCAGCAGCCAAGTGCTAGCGGGAGGGAGTGAGCAGTTCTTC.

Only a few counts were recorded for this clone. This chain joins TRBV19 and TRBJ1-6; D perhaps matches TRBD1 (6 bases). This CDR3 is 15 amino acids long. The germline V gene has CDR1 LNHDA and CDR2 SQIVND (reference sequence). Trimming took 4 bases from V and 6 from J, leaving 13 bases between them. CDR3 coding DNA: TGTGCCAGTAGTACCTACAGGGTCGGTAATTCACCCCTCCACTTT. Amino acid sequence: CASSTYRVGNSPLHF. Full variable domain (remainder filled in from reference TRBV19 and TRBJ1-6): DGGITQSPKYLFRKEGQNVTLSCEQNLNHDAMYWYRQDPGQGLRLIYYSQIVNDFQKGDIAEGYSVSREKKESFPLTVTSAQKNPTAFYLCASSTYRVGNSPLHFGNGTRLTVT.